This T cell receptor beta chain is drawn from a study of PD-1 blockade in mismatch repair-deficient tumors. Study-level results: Rapid post-treatment expansion, then contraction, generally preceding radiologic response, marked tumor-resident clones.

For this clone: Its matching antigen is unknown.

Measured with immunoSEQ multiplex PCR; TCRdb has only the in-frame clones, and not every one. The sample contains roughly 84,000 clones, about 84% of which appear only once. The TCR-sequenced patients were a few responders to pembrolizumab. This CDR3 is built from 13 residues. CDR1 and CDR2 from the germline V gene are MGHDK and SYGVNS. V was cut by 6 bases and J by 1 base, with 9 bases left in between. Sequenced material: peripheral blood, taken 12 weeks after starting pembrolizumab. The source is an adult with mismatch repair-deficient cancer. This chain joins TRBV25-1 and TRBJ1-1; tentatively, D is TRBD1 (5 bases). CDR3: CASRAGTNTEAFF. CDR3 coding DNA: TGTGCCAGCAGGGCAGGGACGAACACTGAAGCTTTCTTT.